This entry is about one T cell receptor (beta chain). This entry comes from a study of blood T cell repertoires in COVID-19. Study context: Nucleic acid was either cDNA or gDNA, and it came from T cells, B-cell-depleted T cells, or PBMCs.

The CDR3 runs 13 residues. Assay used: immunoSEQ multiplex PCR; TCRdb lists only in-frame clones, some missing. The repertoire holds about 280,000 clones, with approximately 88% as singletons. Material for sequencing was peripheral blood. The TCR sequence derives from a man aged 18-30 years with active or convalescent COVID-19. The V gene is TRBV12-3 or TRBV12-4, the J gene TRBJ1-3, with a weak D call TRBD1 (5 bases). The CDR3 reads CSHGGWSGNTIYF. The CDR3 region has the DNA TGTTCTCATGGGGGGTGGTCTGGAAACACCATATATTTT.